The next 11 T cell receptor beta chains were all read from a single sample in a study of T cell repertoires in cytomegalovirus infection. TCRdb re-derived calls from the reads in MiXCR, one entry per CDR3 protein. The sample lists approximately 1,000,000 distinct CDR3 sequences, around a third seen once, with over 11% in the top ten. Their antigen targets remain unknown. The sample here was cultured CD8+ T cells from PBMCs, taken from culture after CMV antigen stimulation. These TCRs come from a human donor in good health (CMV status not recorded). Some clones in this sample may be carry-over from other donors' samples.

This chain links TRBV10-2 with TRBJ1-6; 8 positions agree with TRBD1. V shed 5 bases and J 6 bases; nucleotides not matched to a gene: 9. CDR1 is WSHSY, CDR2 SAAADI, per germline. The CDR3 loop spans 16 amino acids. CDR3 DNA: TGCGCCAGCAGTAGTAGGGGGACAGGCGTTAATTCACCCCTCCACTTT. Amino acid sequence: CASSSRGTGVNSPLHF.

This chain links TRBV11-1 with TRBJ2-3; possibly TRBD1 for D (6 bases). V lost 7 bases to trimming and J lost 0 bases, with 17 bases between them. Germline V gives CDR1 SGHAT, CDR2 FQDESV (reference sequence). This CDR3 is 16 amino acids long. In nucleotides, the CDR3 is TGTGCCAGCAACCGACAGGAGTCCGGGAGCACAGATACGCAGTATTTT. Protein product: CASNRQESGSTDTQYF.

The V and J genes are TRBV2 and TRBJ2-5; unclear D gene. V was pared by 5 bases and J by 3 bases, with 10 bases between. Germline values: CDR1 SNHLY, CDR2 FYNNEI. The CDR3 spans 13 residues. Written as DNA, the CDR3 is TGTGCCAGCAGTTGGTCTATCAAAGAGACCCAGTACTTC. Residues: CASSWSIKETQYF.

The chain uses TRBV12-3 or TRBV12-4 and TRBJ2-5; maybe TRBD2 (6 bases). The length of the CDR3 is 15 residues. Trimming took off 6 bases at V and 2 bases at J, with 16 bases between the two ends. CDR3 in DNA: TGTGCCAGCAGCCATCGAATCAGCGGGCAAGAGACCCAGTACTTC. This sequence encodes CASSHRISGQETQYF.

The chain has TRBV6-6 and TRBJ2-7; a weak D match, TRBD2 (5 bases). The CDR3 totals 13 residues. The germline V gene encodes CDR1 MNHNY and CDR2 SVGAGI (reference sequence). The V and J ends lost 2 bases and 7 bases respectively, with 12 bases between them. The CDR3 sequence is CASSYSPSGEQYV. The CDR3 DNA reads as TGTGCCAGCAGTTACAGCCCGTCGGGGGAGCAGTACGTC.

This clonotype was picked up a small number of times. This chain uses TRBV27 with TRBJ1-2; D ambiguous. Germline values: CDR1 MNHEY, CDR2 SMNVEV (reference sequence). V lost 3 bases, J lost 0 bases, and 8 bases lay in between. The CDR3 has 14 amino acids. The CDR3 region is CASSFGNPNYGYTF. The CDR3 DNA reads TGTGCCAGCAGTTTTGGGAATCCTAACTATGGCTACACCTTC.

This clonotype showed up just once. The chain has TRBV6-1 and TRBJ2-3, with a tentative D call TRBD2 (6 bases). Trimming removed 0 bases at V and 10 bases at J, with 20 bases between. CDR3 length: 16 residues. Germline assignment: CDR1 MNHNS and CDR2 SASEGT. CDR3 region: CASSEAPGLFSGSQYF. CDR3 in DNA: TGTGCCAGCAGTGAAGCCCCGGGACTTTTCTCCGGATCGCAGTATTTT.

This clonotype was picked up many times. The chain is built from TRBV7-8 and TRBJ2-1; 8 bases fit TRBD1. Trimming took 5 bases from V and 4 from J; bases not matched to a gene: 7. CDR3 length: 15 amino acids. From germline, CDR1 is SGHVS and CDR2 FQNEAQ. The CDR3 protein is CASSPGTGLYNEQFF. The CDR3 nucleotides read TGTGCCAGCAGCCCCGGGACAGGACTATACAATGAGCAGTTCTTC.

This clonotype occurred a few times. The chain joins TRBV7-9 to TRBJ2-7; D perhaps matches TRBD1 (6 bases). Germline V gives CDR1 SEHNR, CDR2 FQNEAQ (reference sequence). The V and J ends lost 4 bases and 2 bases respectively, with 12 bases between them. The CDR3 length is 14 residues. CDR3 amino acids: CASSSGTNTYEQYF. The CDR3 DNA reads TGTGCCAGCAGCTCCGGGACAAATACCTACGAGCAGTACTTC.

There are many counts of this clonotype. The chain couples TRBV12-3 or TRBV12-4 to TRBJ1-4; D ambiguous. With 5 bases removed from V and 8 bases from J, the gap between germline ends came to 9 bases. The CDR3 totals 12 residues. The DNA of the CDR3 is TGTGCCAGCAGTGTCGCAGGAGAAAAACTGTTTTTT. This codes for CASSVAGEKLFF.

V is TRBV19 and J is TRBJ2-1, with D maybe TRBD1 (6 bases). Germline V gene sequence: CDR1 LNHDA, CDR2 SQIVND (reference sequence). This CDR3 comprises 15 residues. Deletions cut 6 bases from V and 3 bases from J, with 15 bases between. CDR3 in DNA: TGTGCCAGTAGCGCACCCGGACAGAACTACAATGAGCAGTTCTTC. It is translated as CASSAPGQNYNEQFF.